Sequencing of this T cell receptor beta chain was carried out in a study of blood T cell repertoires in COVID-19. Study details: T cells, B-cell-depleted T cells, or PBMCs provided the cDNA or gDNA that served as material.

The method was immunoSEQ multiplex PCR; TCRdb's version includes in-frame clones alone and lacks a portion of them. The data contain around 100,000 clones, 89% of them singletons. The source is a woman older than 75 in a cohort sampled during active COVID-19. Sample: peripheral blood.

In DNA, the CDR3 is TGTGCCAGCAGCCACCCCCCGGGGAGGTACCAAGAGACCCAGTACTTC. Translating it yields CASSHPPGRYQETQYF. V is TRBV14 and J is TRBJ2-5, with D tentatively TRBD2 (6 bases). V lost 3 bases and J 0 bases, leaving 14 bases between the germline ends. This CDR3 has 16 residues. Germline CDR1 and CDR2: SGHDN and FVKESK.